The 5 T cell receptor beta chains below all came from one sample that was sequenced in a study of blood T cell repertoires in COVID-19. Sequencing was performed with immunoSEQ multiplex PCR; in TCRdb, only in-frame clones are kept and a portion is missing. The sample lists over 350,000 clones, roughly 90% seen once, with 0.97% in the top ten. Sequenced sample: PBMCs or T cells enriched from blood (not recorded which). These receptors originate from a woman aged 25 to 45 with acute COVID-19.

This clone was seen only a few times. The chain uses TRBV2 and TRBJ2-5; unclear D gene. The CDR3 extends over 15 amino acids. Germline V lookup: CDR1 SNHLY, CDR2 FYNNEI. V was trimmed by 2 bases and J by 5 bases, leaving 15 bases between them. The CDR3 region is CASSEMVARPETQYF. DNA for the CDR3: TGTGCCAGCAGTGAAATGGTAGCCAGACCGGAGACCCAGTACTTC.

The chain employs TRBV5-1 and TRBJ2-7, with 11 bases lining up with TRBD2. Looked up from germline, CDR1 is SGHRS and CDR2 is YFSETQ. The V segment lost 0 bases and the J segment 7 bases; nucleotides outside the gene matches: 9. There are 16 residues in the CDR3. For the CDR3, the DNA is TGCGCCAGCAGCTTGGAGGGTAGCGGGGGGGCGCGGGAGCAGTACTTC. Its protein is CASSLEGSGGAREQYF.

The chain employs TRBV15 and TRBJ1-6; the D gene is possibly TRBD1 (5 bases). Germline V gives CDR1 LNHNV, CDR2 YYDKDF (reference sequence). V was cut by 0 bases and J by 6 bases, with 15 bases left in between. The CDR3 consists of 17 residues. CDR3 residues: CATSRESFGGGNSPLHF. DNA for the CDR3: TGTGCCACCAGCAGAGAGTCCTTTGGGGGGGGTAATTCACCCCTCCACTTT.

This chain links TRBV27 with TRBJ2-1, with D perhaps TRBD2 (6 bases). V lost 7 bases to trimming and J lost 2 bases, with 18 bases between them. Germline V gives CDR1 MNHEY, CDR2 SMNVEV (reference sequence). This CDR3 region has 16 residues. CDR3 DNA sequence: TGTGCCAGCAACTCTCAGAACAGGAGGGCCTACAATGAGCAGTTCTTC. This encodes CASNSQNRRAYNEQFF.

The chain is built from TRBV11-2 and TRBJ2-1; 14 nucleotides agree with TRBD2. The CDR3 is 15 residues long. Germline CDR1 and CDR2: SGHAT and FQNNGV. V dropped 5 bases and J dropped 7; count of bases not matched to a gene: 4. CDR3 region: CASSRTSGGSNEQFF. In nucleotides, the CDR3 is TGTGCCAGCAGCAGGACTAGCGGGGGGTCGAATGAGCAGTTCTTC.